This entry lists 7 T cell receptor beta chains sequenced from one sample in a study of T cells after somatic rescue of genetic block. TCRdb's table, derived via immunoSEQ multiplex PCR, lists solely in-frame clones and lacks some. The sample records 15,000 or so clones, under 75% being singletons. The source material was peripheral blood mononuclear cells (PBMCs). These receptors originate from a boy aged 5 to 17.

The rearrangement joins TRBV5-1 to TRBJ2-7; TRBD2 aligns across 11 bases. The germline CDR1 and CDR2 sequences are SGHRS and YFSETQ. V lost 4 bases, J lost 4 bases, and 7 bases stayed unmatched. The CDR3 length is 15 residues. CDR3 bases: TGCGCCAGCAGCGTAGCGGGAGGGCTAAGATACGAGCAGTACTTC. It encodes CASSVAGGLRYEQYF.

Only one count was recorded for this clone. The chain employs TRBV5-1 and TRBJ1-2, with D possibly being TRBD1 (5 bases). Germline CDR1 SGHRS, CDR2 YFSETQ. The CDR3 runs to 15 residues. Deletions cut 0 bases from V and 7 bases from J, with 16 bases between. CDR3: CASSLDGGAGFGYTF. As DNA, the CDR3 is TGCGCCAGCAGCTTGGATGGGGGTGCGGGGTTTGGCTACACCTTC.

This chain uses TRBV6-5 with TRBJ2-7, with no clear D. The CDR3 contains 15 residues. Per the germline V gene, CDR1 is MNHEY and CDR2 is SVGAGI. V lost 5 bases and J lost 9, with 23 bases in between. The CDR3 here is CASSQYSDQRIRQYF. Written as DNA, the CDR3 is TGTGCCAGCAGTCAATACTCGGACCAACGGATCCGGCAGTACTTC.

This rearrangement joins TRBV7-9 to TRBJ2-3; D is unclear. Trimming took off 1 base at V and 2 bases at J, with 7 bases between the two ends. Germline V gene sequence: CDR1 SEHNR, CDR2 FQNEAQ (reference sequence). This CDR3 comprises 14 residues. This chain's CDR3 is CASSLGWVTDTQYF. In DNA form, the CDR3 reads TGTGCCAGCAGCTTAGGTTGGGTCACAGATACGCAGTATTTT.

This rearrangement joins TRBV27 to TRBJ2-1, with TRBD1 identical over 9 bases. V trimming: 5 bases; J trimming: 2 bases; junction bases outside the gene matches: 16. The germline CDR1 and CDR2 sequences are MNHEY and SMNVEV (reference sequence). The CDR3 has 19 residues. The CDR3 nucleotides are TGTGCCAGCAGTGTCCGCGGGACAGGGACGGCGGGGACCTACAATGAGCAGTTCTTC. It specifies CASSVRGTGTAGTYNEQFF.

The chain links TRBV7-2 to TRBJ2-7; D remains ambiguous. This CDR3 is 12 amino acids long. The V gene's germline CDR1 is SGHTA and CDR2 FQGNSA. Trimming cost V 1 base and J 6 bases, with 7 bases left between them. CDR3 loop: CASSLEGREQYF. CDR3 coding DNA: TGTGCCAGCAGCTTAGAAGGTCGCGAGCAGTACTTC. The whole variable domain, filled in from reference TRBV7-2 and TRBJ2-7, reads GAGVSQSPSNKVTEKGKDVELRCDPISGHTALYWYRQSLGQGLEFLIYFQGNSAPDKSGLPSDRFSAERTGGSVSTLTIQRTQQEDSAVYLCASSLEGREQYFGPGTRLTVT.

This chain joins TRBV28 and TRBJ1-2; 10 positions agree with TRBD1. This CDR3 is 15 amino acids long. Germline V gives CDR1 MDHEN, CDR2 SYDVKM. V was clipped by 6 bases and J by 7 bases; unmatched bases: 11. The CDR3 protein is CASRTTGGLWIGYTF. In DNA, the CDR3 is TGTGCCAGCAGAACGACAGGGGGCCTCTGGATTGGCTACACCTTC.